This TCR beta chain was retrieved from a study of T cell responses to AZD1222 COVID-19 vaccine. V shed 0 bases and J shed 4 bases, with 10 bases lying between them. This CDR3 spans 15 amino acids. Per germline, CDR1 LGHNA and CDR2 YNFKEQ. Generated by immunoSEQ multiplex PCR, the TCRdb table keeps only in-frame clones and is missing some. In the table there are about 100,000 clones, about 88% of which are singletons. This sample comprised peripheral blood, obtained on day 0 of AZD1222 vaccination. This clonotype originated in an adult in good health. The chain carries TRBV4-2 and TRBJ1-5; TRBD1 is a possible D gene (5 bases). CDR3 residues: CASSQEQAANQPQHF. CDR3 in DNA: TGTGCCAGCAGCCAAGAACAGGCCGCTAATCAGCCCCAGCATTTT.